Following are 29 T cell receptor beta chains from one sample sequenced in a study of metastatic and nonmetastatic thyroid tumors. Thyroid surgery had not been preceded by any treatment in any patient. TCRdb ran MiXCR on the PCR reads. The table lists about 40,000 clones, more than 9.5% of them singletons, with roughly 25% in the top ten. The sequenced sample consisted of blood. The origin of the receptors is a female donor with papillary thyroid cancer or a benign thyroid nodule (not recorded which). Some clones in this sample may be carry-over from other donors' samples.

There are many counts of this clone. The chain links TRBV11-2 to TRBJ2-5; a possible D gene is TRBD2 (6 bases). The germline V gene encodes CDR1 SGHAT and CDR2 FQNNGV. The V and J ends lost 1 base and 5 bases respectively, with 11 bases between them. This CDR3 is 14 amino acids long. The CDR3 nucleotides read TGTGCCAGCAGCTTAGGTGATCGGGGGGAGACCCAGTACTTC. It translates to CASSLGDRGETQYF.

On this clone itself: A much larger clone differs from this one at a single base, so this may be a read error. Different DNA sequences within this sample yield the same CDR3. The chain employs TRBV12-3 or TRBV12-4 and TRBJ1-2; weak D call: TRBD1 (6 bases). The CDR3 length is 12 residues. V lost 8 bases and J lost 7, with 14 bases in between. This CDR3 is CASETGAGGYTF. Written as DNA, the CDR3 is TGTGCCAGCGAGACAGGTGCGGGTGGCTACACCTTC.

At least ten counts were recorded for this clone. This chain connects TRBV5-1 to TRBJ2-7, with 8 bases identical to TRBD2. The CDR3 spans 15 residues. The J segment lost 5 bases and the V segment lost 4 bases, leaving 11 bases of the junction unmatched. CDR1 is SGHRS and CDR2 is YFSETQ in the germline V gene. Here the CDR3 reads CASSPVAGSGHEQYF. The CDR3 DNA reads TGCGCCAGCAGCCCCGTAGCGGGGAGCGGCCACGAGCAGTACTTC.

The chain carries TRBV24-1 and TRBJ1-4; the match to TRBD1 covers 7 bases. Germline CDR1 reads KGHDR; CDR2 reads SFDVKD. The CDR3 extends over 15 amino acids. J lost 2 bases, V lost 2 bases, and 1 base had no gene match. CDR3 sequence (DNA): TGTGCCACCAGTGATTCGGGACAGACTAATGAAAAACTGTTTTTT. Residues: CATSDSGQTNEKLFF.

This clone came up many times. V and J are TRBV28 and TRBJ2-1; either TRBD1 or TRBD2 may supply D (5 bases each). Trimming took 4 bases from V and 0 from J, leaving 16 bases between them. Germline V gene lookup returns CDR1 MDHEN and CDR2 SYDVKM. The CDR3 runs to 17 residues. CDR3 bases: TGTGCCAGCAGTTCCCCGACCGGGACCGACTCCTACAATGAGCAGTTCTTC. It translates to CASSSPTGTDSYNEQFF.

At least ten counts were recorded for this clone. This CDR3 is also generated by other DNA sequences in the sample. For the CDR3, the DNA is TGTGCCAGCAGTCCCGAGGGCACCGGGACCCAGTACTTC. This translates into CASSPEGTGTQYF. V usage is TRBV6-4 and J usage is TRBJ2-5, with D perhaps TRBD2 (5 bases). This CDR3 contains 13 residues. V dropped 5 bases and J dropped 7 bases, with 14 bases sitting between them. Germline values: CDR1 MRHNA, CDR2 SNTAGT.

This clone was detected ten times or more. The CDR3 loop is CASGKTGAGQPQHF. CDR3 bases: TGTGCCAGCGGAAAGACAGGGGCTGGTCAGCCCCAGCATTTT. The chain links TRBV2 to TRBJ1-5; 8 nucleotides agree with TRBD1. The CDR3 totals 14 residues. Germline trimming cut 8 bases from V and 6 bases from J; bases unmatched to any gene: 9. Germline-derived CDR1 and CDR2 are SNHLY and FYNNEI.

This clone was counted ten times or more. The junction departs from germline at one end; a sequencing error may be responsible. This chain connects TRBV11-1 to TRBJ2-7; 8 bases line up with TRBD2. Germline V gives CDR1 SGHAT, CDR2 FQDESV (reference sequence). The CDR3 length is 16 residues. Here the CDR3 reads CASSLASAGGQTPSLF. In DNA form, the CDR3 reads TGTGCCAGCAGCTTAGCGTCTGCGGGAGGCCAGACGCCCAGTCTCTTC. The full variable domain, in which reference TRBV11-1 and TRBJ2-7 provide the parts outside the CDR3, is EAEVAQSPRYKITEKSQAVAFWCDPISGHATLYWYRQILGQGPELLVQFQDESVVDDSQLPKDRFSAERLKGVDSTLKIQPAELGDSAMYLCASSLASAGGQTPSLFGPGTRLTVT.

This clone was detected ten times or more. V and J are TRBV10-3 and TRBJ1-2; 8 nucleotides agree with TRBD1. Germline lookup yields CDR1 ENHRY and CDR2 SYGVKD. The CDR3 runs to 14 residues. Trimming at V came to 6 bases and at J to 0 bases, leaving 3 bases not matched to a gene. CDR3 nucleotides: TGTGCCATCAGCCAGACAGGGGCTAACTATGGCTACACCTTC. Translated: CAISQTGANYGYTF.

In this sample, this clone turned up many times. The chain carries TRBV28 and TRBJ2-5; tentative D call: TRBD2 (5 bases). With 4 bases removed from V and 3 bases from J, the gap between germline ends came to 18 bases. The CDR3 extends over 16 amino acids. Looked up from germline, CDR1 is MDHEN and CDR2 is SYDVKM. The CDR3 nucleotides read TGTGCCAGCAGTTACTATCTTCGGGGTGGAGAAGAGACCCAGTACTTC. The encoded protein is CASSYYLRGGEETQYF.

In its sample, this clone was seen many times. CDR3 region: CASSLEGRGLTEAFF. The CDR3 region has the DNA TGCGCCAGCAGCTTGGAGGGTAGGGGATTGACTGAAGCTTTCTTT. The V gene is TRBV5-1, the J gene TRBJ1-1, with D perhaps matching TRBD1 (5 bases). In germline, CDR1 is SGHRS, CDR2 YFSETQ. Trimming took off 0 bases at V and 5 bases at J, with 14 bases between the two ends. The CDR3 has 15 amino acids.

This clone was counted ten times or more. The CDR3 sequence is CASSLGDTSPQHF. The CDR3 DNA reads TGTGCCAGCAGCTTGGGGGATACCAGCCCCCAGCATTTT. V usage is TRBV5-5 and J usage is TRBJ1-5; D not certain. The V and J ends lost 0 bases and 10 bases respectively, with 11 bases between them. The CDR3 length is 13 residues. Germline V gene sequence: CDR1 SGHKS, CDR2 YYEKEE (reference sequence).

There are many counts of this clone. Here the CDR3 DNA reads TGTGCCAGCAGCCCTCCGGGACACCCCGAAAAACTGTTTTTT. Its translation: CASSPPGHPEKLFF. V is TRBV3-1 and J is TRBJ1-4; D might be TRBD1 (6 bases). V lost 4 bases and J 8 bases, leaving 14 bases between the germline ends. The CDR3 is made up of 14 amino acids. CDR1 is LGHDT, CDR2 YNNKEL, per germline (reference sequence).

This clone was detected many times. V is TRBV18 and J is TRBJ1-5; D is uncertain. The CDR3 spans 15 residues. The ends were cut back, 4 bases at V and 7 bases at J, with 17 bases in the middle. The germline CDR1 and CDR2 sequences are KGHSH and LQKENI. The CDR3 loop reads CASSRWSGLEQPQHF. CDR3 in DNA: TGTGCCAGCTCACGTTGGTCCGGGTTGGAGCAGCCCCAGCATTTT.

The chain uses TRBV20-1 and TRBJ2-3, with 8 bases identical to TRBD2. The length of the CDR3 is 15 residues. Trimming cost V 5 bases and J 4 bases; bases outside gene matches: 11. Germline loops: CDR1 DFQATT, CDR2 SNEGSKA (reference sequence). The DNA for the CDR3 is TGCAGTGCTGTCAGCAGCGGGAGTATCCCAGATACGCAGTATTTT. Translating gives CSAVSSGSIPDTQYF.

In its sample, this clone was seen many times. An end of the junction does not agree with germline; a read error may underlie this. The V and J genes are TRBV5-1 and TRBJ1-4; D possibly corresponds to TRBD1 (6 bases). CDR3 length: 14 amino acids. Germline CDR1 and CDR2: SGHRS and YFSETQ. The CDR3, as DNA: TGCGCCAGCAGCTTTGGACAGCCTAATGAAAAACTGCTTTTT. Its translation is CASSFGQPNEKLLF.

Of note for this clone: At one end, the junction sequence differs from germline, possibly due to a read error. Distinct nucleotide sequences in the sample also encode this CDR3. V and J are TRBV2 and TRBJ1-2, with D hard to call. The CDR3 covers 15 residues. Germline CDR1 reads SNHLY; CDR2 reads FYNNEI. The CDR3 loop is CASRFGVRTIYGYTF. Written as DNA, the CDR3 is TGCGCCAGCAGGTTCGGGGTCAGAACAATCTATGGTTACACCTTC.

This clone has a count of ten or more. This rearrangement joins TRBV20-1 to TRBJ2-5; TRBD1 matches at 9 bases. Germline lookup yields CDR1 DFQATT and CDR2 SNEGSKA (reference sequence). V shed 5 bases, J shed 2 bases, and the junction held 6 bases outside the gene matches. The CDR3 is 14 residues long. CDR3 sequence: CSAQTTGGQETQYF. In nucleotides, the CDR3 is TGCAGTGCTCAGACGACAGGGGGACAAGAGACCCAGTACTTC.

In its sample, this clone was seen many times. This CDR3 reads CASSSLPRLATISGANVLTF. In nucleotides, the CDR3 is TGTGCCAGCAGTTCCCTCCCTAGACTAGCGACCATCTCTGGGGCCAACGTCCTGACTTTC. The rearrangement joins TRBV28 to TRBJ2-6; TRBD2 aligns across 8 bases. Germline CDR1 reads MDHEN; CDR2 reads SYDVKM. The J segment lost 0 bases and the V segment lost 4 bases, leaving 14 bases of the junction unmatched. The CDR3 is 20 residues long.

The table lists this clone with many counts. The rearrangement links TRBV30 to TRBJ2-1; TRBD2 agrees at 11 bases. Germline V gene lookup returns CDR1 GTSNPN and CDR2 SVGIG (reference sequence). The CDR3 runs to 15 residues. V lost 2 bases and J lost 6; bases outside the gene matches: 6. This CDR3 reads CAWSSKGLAGNEQFF. The CDR3 DNA reads TGTGCCTGGAGTTCAAAAGGACTAGCGGGCAATGAGCAGTTCTTC.

This clone came up many times. The V and J genes are TRBV24-1 and TRBJ2-1; tentatively, D is TRBD2 (5 bases). The CDR3 loop spans 13 amino acids. Trimming left V 7 bases short and J 3 bases short, with 9 bases between. The germline V gene has CDR1 KGHDR and CDR2 SFDVKD. The CDR3 protein is CATSPDYYNEQFF. The CDR3 DNA follows: TGTGCCACCAGCCCTGACTACTACAATGAGCAGTTCTTC.

The V and J genes are TRBV24-1 and TRBJ1-1; the D is unclear. V was trimmed by 3 bases and J by 1 base, leaving 8 bases between them. Per the germline V gene, CDR1 is KGHDR and CDR2 is SFDVKD. This CDR3 has 14 amino acids. The CDR3 DNA reads as TGTGCCACCAGTGATGGTACACGGAACACTGAAGCTTTCTTT. This translates into CATSDGTRNTEAFF.

This clone was seen at least ten times. The chain joins TRBV18 to TRBJ1-1, with D uncertain. Per germline, CDR1 KGHSH and CDR2 LQKENI. The CDR3 extends over 16 amino acids. V lost 3 bases and J lost 1, with 15 bases in between. The CDR3 DNA is TGTGCCAGCTCACCGAGCTTCCTGGTCCCGAACACTGAAGCTTTCTTT. As protein: CASSPSFLVPNTEAFF.

The rearrangement joins TRBV12-3 or TRBV12-4 to TRBJ1-3; a possible D gene is TRBD1 (5 bases). CDR3 length equals 15 residues. V was cut by 9 bases and J by 0 bases, with 15 bases left in between. The CDR3 protein is CARGRDGSSGNTIYF. The CDR3 DNA follows: TGTGCCAGAGGTAGGGACGGCAGCTCTGGAAACACCATATATTTT.

This clone was picked up many times. The chain is built from TRBV28 and TRBJ1-1; 7 bases line up with TRBD1. The junction had 5 bases not matched to a gene; V was cut back by 7 bases and J by 6 bases. Per the germline V gene, CDR1 is MDHEN and CDR2 is SYDVKM. The CDR3 length is 12 residues. CDR3 protein: CASTQTGAEAFF. The CDR3, as DNA: TGTGCCAGCACCCAAACAGGGGCTGAAGCTTTCTTT.

The count of this clone is one. This chain connects TRBV9 to TRBJ2-2; 7 nucleotides align to TRBD2. Germline assignment: CDR1 SGDLS and CDR2 YYNGEE. The V segment lost 2 bases and the J segment 3 bases; nucleotides outside the gene matches: 7. This CDR3 contains 16 residues. The CDR3 loop reads CASSVLGEGYTGELFF. As DNA, the CDR3 is TGTGCCAGCAGCGTTTTGGGGGAGGGTTACACCGGGGAGCTGTTTTTT. Combining the CDR3 with reference TRBV9 and TRBJ2-2 gives the whole variable domain DSGVTQTPKHLITATGQRVTLRCSPRSGDLSVYWYQQSLDQGLQFLIQYYNGEERAKGNILERFSAQQFPDLHSELNLSSLELGDSALYFCASSVLGEGYTGELFFGEGSRLTVL.

There are many counts of this clone. The rearrangement links TRBV6-2 or TRBV6-3 to TRBJ2-2, with D unresolved. Germline-derived CDR1 and CDR2 are MNHEY and SVGEGT. The CDR3 runs to 12 residues. The V gene lost 5 bases and the J gene lost 6 bases, with 7 bases spanning the gap. The CDR3 protein is CASSLLPGELFF. In nucleotides, the CDR3 is TGTGCCAGCAGTCTCCTTCCCGGGGAGCTGTTTTTT.

This clone was recorded at least ten times. This chain links TRBV5-8 with TRBJ1-5, with 12 bases identical to TRBD1. Germline CDR1 SGHTS, CDR2 YDEGEE. The J segment lost 6 bases and the V segment lost 7 bases, leaving 2 bases of the junction unmatched. The CDR3 consists of 13 residues. The CDR3 here is CASGDRGLQPQHF. The CDR3 coding sequence is TGTGCCAGCGGGGACAGGGGGCTTCAGCCCCAGCATTTT.

This clone was observed at least ten times. This chain links TRBV6-2 or TRBV6-3 with TRBJ2-6; possibly TRBD1 for D (6 bases). Germline V gene lookup returns CDR1 MNHEY and CDR2 SVGEGT. The CDR3 has 18 residues. The V and J ends lost 6 bases and 4 bases respectively, with 22 bases between them. The CDR3 sequence: CASRRGQGTTGGANVLTF. The DNA for the CDR3 is TGTGCCAGCAGAAGAGGGCAGGGCACAACAGGGGGGGCCAACGTCCTGACTTTC.